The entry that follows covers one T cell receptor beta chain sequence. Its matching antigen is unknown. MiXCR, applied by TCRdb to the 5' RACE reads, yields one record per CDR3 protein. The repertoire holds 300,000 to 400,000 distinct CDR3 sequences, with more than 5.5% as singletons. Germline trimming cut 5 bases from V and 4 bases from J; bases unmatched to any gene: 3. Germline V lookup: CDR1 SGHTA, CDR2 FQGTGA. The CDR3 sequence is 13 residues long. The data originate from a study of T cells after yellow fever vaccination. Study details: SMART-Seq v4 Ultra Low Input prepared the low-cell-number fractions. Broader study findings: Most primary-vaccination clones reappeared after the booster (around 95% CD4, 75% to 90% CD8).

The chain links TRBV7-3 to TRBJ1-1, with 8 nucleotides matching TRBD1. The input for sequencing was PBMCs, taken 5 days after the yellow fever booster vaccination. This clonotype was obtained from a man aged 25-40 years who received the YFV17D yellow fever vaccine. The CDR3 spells CASSPGGPTEAFF. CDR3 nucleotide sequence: TGTGCCAGCAGCCCAGGGGGCCCCACTGAAGCTTTCTTT.